These 2 T cell receptor beta chains came from one sample sequenced in a study of graft-versus-host responses after intestinal transplantation. TCRdb keeps only in-frame clones here, not all; method: immunoSEQ multiplex PCR. The table records 40,000 to 60,000 clones, approximately 88% of them present only once. The antigens these receptors bind are not known. The source material was unstimulated CD4+ T cells sorted from spleen or lymph node cells, sampled before transplant. These receptor sequences come from a human donor who was the organ donor for an intestinal transplant.

The chain combines TRBV27 with TRBJ1-3; D ambiguous. V was cut by 5 bases and J by 3 bases, with 20 bases left in between. The CDR3 sequence is 17 residues long. Per the germline V gene, CDR1 is MNHEY and CDR2 is SMNVEV (reference sequence). DNA of the CDR3: TGTGCCAGCAGTCCAACGCCTCAAGGACGTATTGGAAACACCATATATTTT. It specifies CASSPTPQGRIGNTIYF.

This chain joins TRBV6-1 and TRBJ1-4, with TRBD1 as a possible D gene (5 bases). CDR1 and CDR2 (germline): MNHNS, SASEGT. The CDR3 has 15 residues. The ends were cut back, 0 bases at V and 7 bases at J, with 12 bases in the middle. The CDR3 nucleotides read TGTGCCAGCAGTGAAGCCGGGGGAGCGGGTGAAAAACTGTTTTTT. Translated: CASSEAGGAGEKLFF.